The present entry profiles one TCR beta chain with its context. Its antigen is not identified. TCRdb reanalysed the reads using MiXCR and keeps one entry per CDR3 protein. The sample lists 680,000 or so distinct CDR3 sequences; roughly 35% were seen once. This record comes from a study of T cell repertoires in cytomegalovirus infection. The overall study: Indications of both CMV infection and matching HLA type were provided by public TCR beta signatures. Whole-study results and caveats: Dominating the ex vivo response were TCR beta clonotypes that were CMV-specific and HLA-C-restricted. Of the TCR beta families, the public ones yielded a cumulative frequency that identified carriers of CMV plus the relevant HLA.

The CDR3 spans 16 residues. The rearrangement links TRBV26 to TRBJ2-7; no check of the table's D call, TRBD1, against the DNA was made. TRBV26 is a recognized pseudogene. The clonotype comes from a human donor in good health (CMV status not recorded). Some clones in this sample may be carry-over from other donors' samples. The material sequenced was PBMCs. The CDR3: CARSSSSTGPAYEQYF. The CDR3 DNA reads as TGTGCCCGCAGTTCTTCCTCGACAGGACCGGCCTACGAGCAGTACTTC.